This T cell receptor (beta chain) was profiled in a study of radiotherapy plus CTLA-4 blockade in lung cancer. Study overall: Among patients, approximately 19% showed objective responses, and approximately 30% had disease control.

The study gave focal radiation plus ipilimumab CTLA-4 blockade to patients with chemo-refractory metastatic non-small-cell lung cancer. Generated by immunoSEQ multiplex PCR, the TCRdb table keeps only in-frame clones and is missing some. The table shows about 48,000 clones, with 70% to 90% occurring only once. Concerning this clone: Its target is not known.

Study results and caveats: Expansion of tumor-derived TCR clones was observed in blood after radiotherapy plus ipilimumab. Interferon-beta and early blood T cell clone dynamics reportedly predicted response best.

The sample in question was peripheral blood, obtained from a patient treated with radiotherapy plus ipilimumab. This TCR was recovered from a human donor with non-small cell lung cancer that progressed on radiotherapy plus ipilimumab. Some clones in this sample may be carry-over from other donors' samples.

The CDR3 nucleotides are TGTGCCAGCAGCGAGGCGGGACGTCTCTACGAGCAGTACTTC. Translating it yields CASSEAGRLYEQYF. The chain has TRBV7-6 and TRBJ2-7; D might be TRBD2 (6 bases). The CDR3 is made up of 14 amino acids. The germline V and J ends were trimmed by 5 bases and 3 bases, with 14 bases remaining between them. From germline, CDR1 is SGHVS and CDR2 FNYEAQ.